One and the same sample provided the 27 T cell receptor beta chains below, sequenced in a study of CD8 T cells in ankylosing spondylitis. General study findings and limits: Ankylosing spondylitis blood appeared to be characterized by a TCR beta motif of 8 or 9 highly homologous variants.

These receptors' antigens are unknown. In TCRdb, the 5' RACE reads were re-called with MiXCR into one record per CDR3 protein. The table lists a few hundred thousand distinct CDR3 sequences, around 8% of them singletons, with approximately 15% in the top ten. Sequenced: blood, either unsorted or a sorted T cell fraction (not recorded which). These receptor sequences come from a male donor with ankylosing spondylitis.

This chain connects TRBV20-1 to TRBJ2-1; D may be TRBD1 or TRBD2 (5 bases each). The germline V gene has CDR1 DFQATT and CDR2 SNEGSKA (reference sequence). The CDR3 runs to 17 residues. V was shortened by 0 bases and J by 0 bases, with 15 bases between the two germline ends. CDR3 residues: CSARDAGTVSSYNEQFF. Written as DNA, the CDR3 is TGCAGTGCTAGAGATGCCGGGACCGTAAGCTCCTACAATGAGCAGTTCTTC.

This clonotype was seen repeatedly, ten times or more. J is TRBJ2-7 and V is TRBV20-1, with 7 bases identical to TRBD2. The CDR3 is 14 residues long. Germline trimming cut 1 base from V and 1 base from J; bases unmatched to any gene: 4. The germline CDR1 and CDR2 sequences are DFQATT and SNEGSKA (reference sequence). CDR3 nucleotide sequence: TGCAGTGCTAGAGTGGCGGGGGAGTCCTACGAGCAGTACTTC. Its translation: CSARVAGESYEQYF.

The rearrangement joins TRBV7-3 to TRBJ2-2, with TRBD1 matching over 8 bases. Losses at the gene ends were 5 bases for V and 6 bases for J; bases not matched to a gene: 5. Germline values: CDR1 SGHTA, CDR2 FQGTGA. This CDR3 has 14 residues. CDR3 in amino acids: CASSTDRVAGELFF. The CDR3 nucleotides read TGTGCCAGCAGCACGGACAGGGTCGCCGGGGAGCTGTTTTTT.

This clonotype was observed many times. This CDR3 is CASSLMGVGRGQTQYF. CDR3 DNA: TGTGCCAGCAGTTTAATGGGTGTTGGCAGGGGGCAGACCCAGTACTTC. V gene TRBV12-3 or TRBV12-4 combines with J gene TRBJ2-5, with TRBD1 identical over 8 bases. CDR3 size: 16 residues. J was trimmed by 6 bases and V by 2 bases; bases with no gene match: 11.

This clonotype was recorded at least ten times. In DNA form, the CDR3 reads TGTGCCAGCAGCCAAGATCGGCGGCAGGGGTACACCGGGGAGCTGTTTTTT. Protein product: CASSQDRRQGYTGELFF. The rearrangement joins TRBV4-2 to TRBJ2-2; TRBD1 might be the D (6 bases). CDR1 is LGHNA and CDR2 is YNFKEQ in the germline V gene. This CDR3 contains 17 residues. The V end was cut by 0 bases, the J end by 3 bases, with 14 bases between.

The rearrangement joins TRBV10-2 to TRBJ2-2, with D perhaps matching TRBD2 (7 bases). This CDR3 is built from 17 residues. V was clipped by 7 bases and J by 3 bases, with 21 bases between them. Germline V gene data show CDR1 as WSHSY and CDR2 as SAAADI. CDR3 DNA sequence: TGCGCCAGCAACGGGTGGTGGGGGGGCCCTGACACCGGGGAGCTGTTTTTT. The encoded protein is CASNGWWGGPDTGELFF.

This clonotype was observed a handful of times. J is TRBJ1-2 and V is TRBV29-1; D remains ambiguous. The germline gives CDR1 SQVTM, CDR2 ANQGSEA. With 0 bases removed from V and 4 bases from J, the gap between germline ends came to 12 bases. This CDR3 has 14 residues. CDR3: CSVEESRVGYGYTF. CDR3 coding DNA: TGCAGCGTTGAAGAATCAAGGGTTGGCTATGGCTACACCTTC.

This clonotype was observed at least ten times. This chain links TRBV29-1 with TRBJ2-2; D uncertain. The germline V and J ends were trimmed by 4 bases and 7 bases, with 7 bases remaining between them. The CDR3 sequence is 11 residues long. CDR1 and CDR2 (germline): SQVTM, ANQGSEA. The CDR3 spells CSVATLGELFF. DNA of the CDR3: TGCAGCGTTGCTACACTCGGGGAGCTGTTTTTT.

There are many counts of this clonotype. Germline and junction disagree at one end, which may indicate a read error. V usage is TRBV3-1 and J usage is TRBJ1-1; the D gene is possibly TRBD1 (5 bases). The CDR3 spans 14 residues. From germline, CDR1 is LGHDT and CDR2 YNNKEL (reference sequence). Here the CDR3 DNA reads TGTGCCAGCAGCCAAGATCGGGCAGGGAGAAAGAATCTCTTT. Its translation: CASSQDRAGRKNLF.

This clonotype has a count of ten or more. The chain recombines TRBV5-5 with TRBJ2-2; the match to TRBD2 covers 14 bases. Germline V lookup: CDR1 SGHKS, CDR2 YYEKEE (reference sequence). V lost 0 bases to trimming and J lost 2 bases; unmatched junction nucleotides: 3. The CDR3 extends over 18 amino acids. The CDR3 DNA reads TGTGCCAGCAGCTTGGGACTAGCGGGAGGGCCTAACACCGGGGAGCTGTTTTTT. This encodes CASSLGLAGGPNTGELFF.

There are many counts of this clonotype. This chain connects TRBV4-2 to TRBJ2-1; 14 nucleotides match TRBD2. V lost 1 base and J lost 8; bases outside the gene matches: 10. The germline V gene encodes CDR1 LGHNA and CDR2 YNFKEQ. The CDR3 length is 18 residues. The CDR3 reads CASSQAGLAGVVGDEQFF. The CDR3, as DNA: TGTGCCAGCAGCCAAGCGGGACTAGCGGGAGTAGTTGGTGATGAGCAGTTCTTC.

The genes are TRBV7-9 and TRBJ2-1; D is uncertain. Looked up from germline, CDR1 is SEHNR and CDR2 is FQNEAQ (reference sequence). V gave up 2 bases and J gave up 0 bases, with 14 bases separating them. CDR3 length equals 17 residues. The CDR3 loop reads CASSLHVGPSSYNEQFF. DNA of the CDR3: TGTGCCAGCAGCTTACATGTCGGGCCCAGCTCCTACAATGAGCAGTTCTTC.

This clonotype has only a few counts. This chain connects TRBV5-6 to TRBJ1-1; no clear D. CDR1 and CDR2 (germline): SGHDT, YYEEEE. The CDR3 spans 14 residues. V dropped 0 bases and J dropped 1 base, with 7 bases sitting between them. The CDR3 protein is CASSLVLGNTEAFF. In DNA form, the CDR3 reads TGTGCCAGCAGCTTGGTTCTGGGGAACACTGAAGCTTTCTTT.

This clonotype was found a few times. V gene TRBV29-1 combines with J gene TRBJ1-1, with unresolved D. There are 13 residues in the CDR3. V gave up 3 bases and J gave up 3 bases, with 11 bases separating them. The germline gives CDR1 SQVTM, CDR2 ANQGSEA. The CDR3: CSVDSAWDTEAFF. The CDR3 bases are TGCAGCGTTGACTCAGCCTGGGACACTGAAGCTTTCTTT. Variable domain in full (rest from reference TRBV29-1 and TRBJ1-1): SAVISQKPSRDICQRGTSLTIQCQVDSQVTMMFWYRQQPGQSLTLIATANQGSEATYESGFVIDKFPISRPNLTFSTLTVSNMSPEDSSIYLCSVDSAWDTEAFFGQGTRLTVV.

CDR3 residues: CASSSGGAGGYTF. The DNA of the CDR3 is TGCGCCAGCAGCTCAGGGGGCGCGGGTGGCTACACCTTC. The chain is built from TRBV5-1 and TRBJ1-2; TRBD1 aligns across 8 bases. CDR1 and CDR2 from the germline V gene are SGHRS and YFSETQ. J was trimmed by 7 bases and V by 3 bases; bases with no gene match: 5. CDR3 size: 13 residues.

This clonotype has more than one count but fewer than ten. The chain uses TRBV7-8 and TRBJ1-5; D may be TRBD1 (6 bases). Trimming left V 2 bases short and J 0 bases short, with 14 bases between. Germline V gives CDR1 SGHVS, CDR2 FQNEAQ. There are 17 residues in the CDR3. The CDR3 loop reads CASSLWDIRHSNQPQHF. DNA of the CDR3: TGTGCCAGCAGCTTATGGGACATCCGACATAGCAATCAGCCCCAGCATTTT.

This clonotype was picked up a small number of times. CDR3: CASAGTEGFGDEKLFF. The CDR3 nucleotides read TGCGCCAGCGCCGGGACCGAGGGCTTCGGTGATGAAAAACTGTTTTTT. The rearrangement joins TRBV5-1 to TRBJ1-4, with D maybe TRBD1 (5 bases). The germline V gene encodes CDR1 SGHRS and CDR2 YFSETQ. V lost 7 bases to trimming and J lost 6 bases, with 22 bases between them. The CDR3 is made up of 16 amino acids.

J is TRBJ2-7 and V is TRBV9; D tentatively fits TRBD1 or TRBD2 (5 bases each). Between the trimmed V and J ends, which lost 0 bases and 2 bases, there was a span of 12 bases. CDR3 length equals 15 residues. CDR1 is SGDLS, CDR2 YYNGEE, per germline. This CDR3 reads CASSVGLGPAYEQYF. CDR3 nucleotides: TGTGCCAGCAGCGTAGGATTGGGACCAGCCTACGAGCAGTACTTC.

This clonotype has ten or more counts. The chain recombines TRBV11-3 with TRBJ2-1, with D unclear. This CDR3 has 15 residues. The germline V and J ends were trimmed by 1 base and 0 bases, with 7 bases remaining between them. Germline values: CDR1 SGHNT, CDR2 YENEEA. CDR3 in DNA: TGTGCCAGCAGCTTAGTACGGAGCTCCTACAATGAGCAGTTCTTC. Translation gives CASSLVRSSYNEQFF.

V and J are TRBV12-3 or TRBV12-4 and TRBJ2-1; D gene ambiguous. CDR3 length: 16 amino acids. Trimming cost V 4 bases and J 5 bases, with 18 bases left between them. The DNA of the CDR3 is TGTGCCAGCAGTTCCTCTCCGGCACGGTGGAACAATGAGCAGTTCTTC. This gives the protein CASSSSPARWNNEQFF.

This clonotype was counted between two and nine times. The V gene is TRBV5-1, the J gene TRBJ2-7, with 7 bases fitting TRBD1. CDR1 SGHRS and CDR2 YFSETQ come from the germline V gene. This CDR3 region has 13 residues. The V gene end was trimmed by 4 bases and the J gene end by 5 bases; junction bases not matched to a gene: 6. CDR3 amino acids: CASSRDREHEQYF. DNA of the CDR3: TGCGCCAGCAGCCGCGACAGGGAGCACGAGCAGTACTTC.

This sequence joins TRBV7-2 and TRBJ1-2; 8 bases agree with TRBD1. There are 15 residues in the CDR3. Germline V gives CDR1 SGHTA, CDR2 FQGNSA. V shed 0 bases and J 7 bases; nucleotides not matched to a gene: 7. Here the CDR3 reads CASSLAWAGGGGYTF. CDR3 coding DNA: TGTGCCAGCAGCTTAGCGTGGGCAGGGGGCGGTGGCTACACCTTC.

This clonotype was found many times. One end of the junction fails to match germline, which may point to a read error. CDR3 DNA: TGTGCCAGCAGTCTATCTGAGGGTACCGCTTCCTTC. Translation: CASSLSEGTASF. J is TRBJ2-1 and V is TRBV27; a weak D match, TRBD2 (5 bases). Germline V gene sequence: CDR1 MNHEY, CDR2 SMNVEV (reference sequence). This CDR3 region has 12 residues.

The V call is TRBV11-3, the J call TRBJ2-1; 7 positions agree with TRBD1. Germline-derived CDR1 and CDR2 are SGHNT and YENEEA. J lost 7 bases, V lost 2 bases, and 11 bases had no gene match. The CDR3 runs to 16 residues. CDR3 residues: CASSLRMGQILNEQFF. DNA for the CDR3: TGTGCCAGCAGCTTACGCATGGGACAGATATTAAATGAGCAGTTCTTC.

This clonotype was observed a handful of times. The J gene is TRBJ2-1, the V gene TRBV20-1, with TRBD2 matching over 14 bases. The V segment lost 2 bases and the J segment 0 bases; nucleotides outside the gene matches: 12. Germline V CDR1 and CDR2: DFQATT, SNEGSKA (reference sequence). The CDR3 totals 20 residues. The CDR3 region is CSARPKPGLAGEGSYNEQFF. CDR3 coding DNA: TGCAGTGCTAGACCGAAGCCGGGACTAGCGGGAGAAGGCTCCTACAATGAGCAGTTCTTC.

This clonotype was picked up a small number of times. In DNA, the CDR3 is TGTGCCAGCAGTTTAGGGATGGGAAGGCTAGATCAGCCCCAGCATTTT. It specifies CASSLGMGRLDQPQHF. The chain uses TRBV28 and TRBJ1-5; D is undetermined. CDR3 length: 16 amino acids. Germline CDR1 and CDR2: MDHEN and SYDVKM. V lost 2 bases, J lost 5 bases, and 16 bases lay in between.

In its sample, this clonotype was seen a few times. V and J are TRBV3-1 and TRBJ1-1, with a tentative D call TRBD1 (5 bases). The CDR3 covers 15 residues. Germline-derived CDR1 and CDR2 are LGHDT and YNNKEL (reference sequence). Trimming removed 0 bases from V and 4 bases from J, with 12 bases in between. The CDR3 region is CASSQDRGVATEAFF. The CDR3 nucleotides are TGTGCCAGCAGCCAAGATCGGGGGGTCGCCACTGAAGCTTTCTTT.